Listed below are T cell receptor beta chains from one sample, sequenced in a study of blood T cells in healthy people across ages. TCRdb analysed the 5' RACE reads with MiXCR anew, one entry per CDR3 protein. The data show about 1.1 million distinct CDR3 sequences, around two fifths seen once. The specimen sequenced was blood. The receptors here all came from a man younger than 35 in good health. Each CDR3 is given with its conserved first and last residue. Fields, in order: J gene, V gene, clone size, D gene, CDR3 protein, CDR3 DNA. The D gene is left open where the match is weak. Size values are once, few and many counts, or a class for expanded clones, and some rows have none.

TRBJ2-3 | TRBV9 | NA | NA | CASRHLTDTQYF | TGTGCCAGCAGGCACCTCACAGATACGCAGTATTTT
TRBJ1-1 | TRBV6-6 | NA | NA | CASSYSGDTSNTEAFF | TGTGCCAGCAGTTACTCGGGGGACACCTCGAACACTGAAGCTTTCTTT
TRBJ1-4 | TRBV27 | few | NA | CASRGVGEKLFF | TGTGCCAGCAGAGGGGTTGGAGAAAAACTGTTTTTT
TRBJ2-4 | TRBV4-1 | NA | TRBD1 | CASSPGTGIENEQYF | TGCGCCAGCAGCCCCGGGACAGGGATAGAGAATGAGCAGTACTTC
TRBJ2-2 | TRBV27 | NA | NA | CASSPLASGELFF | TGTGCCAGCAGTCCATTAGCTTCCGGGGAGCTGTTTTTT
TRBJ1-2 | TRBV12-3/TRBV12-4 | few | NA | CASSDRKPYGYTF | TGTGCCAGCAGTGACCGGAAACCTTATGGCTACACCTTC
TRBJ1-5 | TRBV12-3/TRBV12-4 | NA | NA | CASSLAGKQPQHF | TGTGCCAGCAGTTTAGCTGGGAAACAGCCCCAGCATTTT
TRBJ1-2 | TRBV20-1 | NA | NA | CSAGEGSSARYTF | TGCAGTGCTGGGGAGGGGTCTAGTGCTCGCTACACCTTC
TRBJ2-1 | TRBV7-9 | NA | NA | CVSSLRQGSNEQFF | TGTGTCAGCAGCTTACGGCAGGGGAGTAATGAGCAGTTCTTC
TRBJ1-4 | TRBV5-1 | NA | NA | CASSLFDGSEKLFF | TGCGCCAGCAGCTTGTTTGACGGATCGGAAAAACTGTTTTTT
TRBJ1-5 | TRBV20-1 | NA | NA | CSARAWGLSNQPQHF | TGCAGTGCTAGAGCCTGGGGACTTAGCAATCAGCCCCAGCATTTT
TRBJ2-1 | TRBV28 | NA | TRBD1 | CASSRDSRVYNEQFF | TGTGCCAGCAGCCGGGACAGTCGAGTGTACAATGAGCAGTTCTTC
TRBJ2-7 | TRBV5-1 | few | NA | CASSESTAAYEQYF | TGCGCCAGCAGCGAGTCGACAGCGGCCTACGAGCAGTACTTC
TRBJ1-6 | TRBV5-1 | few | TRBD1 | CASSVRDSYNSPLHF | TGCGCCAGCAGCGTGAGGGACAGTTATAATTCACCCCTCCACTTT
TRBJ2-3 | TRBV7-9 | NA | TRBD2 | CASSARGLAADSRTDTQYF | TGTGCCAGCAGCGCCCGAGGACTAGCGGCGGATTCTCGGACAGATACGCAGTATTTT
TRBJ2-5 | TRBV14 | NA | NA | CASRGTGYQETQYF | TGTGCCAGCAGAGGTACAGGGTACCAAGAGACCCAGTACTTC
TRBJ1-1 | TRBV4-3 | NA | TRBD1 | CASSQSGGTVPFF | TGCGCCAGCAGCCAATCGGGGGGGACAGTGCCTTTCTTT
TRBJ2-5 | TRBV20-1 | few | NA | CSARPGTQETQYF | TGCAGTGCCAGGCCGGGGACTCAAGAGACCCAGTACTTC
TRBJ1-6 | TRBV7-2 | few | NA | CASSLVVSSYNSPLHF | TGTGCCAGCAGCTTAGTCGTCAGTTCCTATAATTCACCCCTCCACTTT
TRBJ1-1 | TRBV29-1 | NA | NA | CSVELGQNTEAFF | TGCAGCGTTGAATTGGGACAGAACACTGAAGCTTTCTTT
TRBJ2-1 | TRBV25-1 | NA | NA | CASSELGREQFF | TGTGCCAGCAGTGAATTAGGGCGTGAGCAGTTCTTC
TRBJ2-2 | TRBV7-2 | few | NA | CASTRRGRVGKLFF | TGTGCCAGCACTCGCAGGGGGAGGGTCGGGAAGCTGTTTTTT
TRBJ1-5 | TRBV6-2/TRBV6-3 | NA | NA | CASSYGGLANQPQHF | TGTGCCAGCAGTTACGGCGGGTTAGCGAATCAGCCCCAGCATTTT
TRBJ2-4 | TRBV11-2 | NA | NA | CASSLDSPFTLAKNIQYF | TGTGCCAGCAGCTTAGACAGCCCTTTTACCCTAGCCAAAAACATTCAGTACTTC